This TCR beta chain comes out of a study of cytomegalovirus exposure and HLA in healthy donors. Comment on this clone: What it recognizes is unknown.

The PCR was carried out with 60 Vbeta primers and 13 Jbeta primers. Profiling relied on immunoSEQ multiplex PCR, and the TCRdb table lists in-frame clones only, not all of them. The sample lists 240,000 or so clones, 75% to 85% occurring once. Study-level results: The likely explanation for a cluster of highly shared sequence variants was sequencing artifact.

Sequenced material: PBMCs. The clonotype comes from a woman aged 55-70 years in good health and CMV-seropositive.

The CDR3 loop is CASSEGHTASSYNEQFF. The CDR3 bases are TGTGCCAGCAGTGAAGGTCACACCGCAAGCTCCTACAATGAGCAGTTCTTC. V is TRBV2 and J is TRBJ2-1; D call uncertain. Germline V gene lookup returns CDR1 SNHLY and CDR2 FYNNEI. The CDR3 is 17 amino acids. Trimming shortened V by 1 base and J by 0 bases, and 13 bases separated the two germline ends.